The present TCR beta chain was sequenced within a study of blood T cell repertoires in COVID-19. Study-wide background: Italy, Spain and the United States were the sources of the convalescent and acute COVID-19 samples. PBMCs, B-cell-depleted T cells, or T cells provided the cDNA or gDNA that made up the material.

Source study methods: Reference gene primer amplification in the assay estimated nucleated cell counts. Sequencing used immunoSEQ multiplex PCR; TCRdb keeps in-frame clones, though not all of them. The V and J calls and clone size were taken over from that table, and D and trimming were inferred from the DNA. The profile shows around 200,000 clones, roughly 80% of them singletons. The germline V gene encodes CDR1 SGDLS and CDR2 YYNGEE. Between the trimmed V and J ends, which lost 3 bases and 0 bases, there was a span of 10 bases. This CDR3 has 14 residues. The chain links TRBV9 to TRBJ2-7; a weak D match, TRBD1 (6 bases). Source material: peripheral blood. This clonotype originated in a woman of 80 years or more with acute or convalescent COVID-19. The CDR3 nucleotides are TGTGCCAGCAGCGCAGGGGACGGCTCCTACGAGCAGTACTTC. Translating it yields CASSAGDGSYEQYF.